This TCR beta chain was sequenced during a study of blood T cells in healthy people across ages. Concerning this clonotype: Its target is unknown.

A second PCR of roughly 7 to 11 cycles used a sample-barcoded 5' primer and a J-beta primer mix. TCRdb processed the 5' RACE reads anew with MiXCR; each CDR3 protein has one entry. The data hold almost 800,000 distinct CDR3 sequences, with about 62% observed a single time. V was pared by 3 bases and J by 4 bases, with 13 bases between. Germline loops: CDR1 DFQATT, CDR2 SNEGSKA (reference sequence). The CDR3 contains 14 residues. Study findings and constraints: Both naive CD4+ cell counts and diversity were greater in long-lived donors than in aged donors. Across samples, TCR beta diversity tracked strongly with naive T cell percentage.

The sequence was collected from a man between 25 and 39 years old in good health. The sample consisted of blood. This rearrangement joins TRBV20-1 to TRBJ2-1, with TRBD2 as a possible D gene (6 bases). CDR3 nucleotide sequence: TGCAGTGCTAGGGAACTAGCCATATACAATGAGCAGTTCTTC. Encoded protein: CSARELAIYNEQFF.